The 24 T cell receptor beta chains reported below all come from one sample, sequenced in a study of control samples from healthy donors and cancer patients. TCRdb keeps only in-frame clones here, not all; method: immunoSEQ multiplex PCR. This repertoire shows 390,000 or so clones, 75% to 95% found once; its top ten account for about 6.3%. The sample was PBMCs. All receptors come from a man aged 35-49 years with head and neck cancer.

This clone has only one observation. The chain employs TRBV3-1 (or the pseudogene TRBV3-2) and TRBJ1-1, with 9 bases identical to TRBD1. V gave up 5 bases and J gave up 12 bases; unmatched junction bases: 7. The CDR3 totals 12 residues. CDR1 and CDR2 from the germline V gene are LGHDT and YNNKEL (reference sequence). The chain's CDR3 is CASSSRDRVPFF. CDR3 coding DNA: TGTGCCAGCAGCTCCCGGGACAGGGTGCCTTTCTTT.

The chain combines TRBV6-2 or TRBV6-3 with TRBJ2-1; D is undetermined. Germline CDR1 reads MNHEY; CDR2 reads SVGEGT. V gave up 4 bases and J gave up 0 bases, with 13 bases separating them. The CDR3 has 16 amino acids. The CDR3 loop reads CASSSPWSISYNEQFF. Written as DNA, the CDR3 is TGTGCCAGCAGTTCCCCGTGGTCAATCTCCTACAATGAGCAGTTCTTC.

CDR3 region: CASSVYRGLNTDTQYF. Here the CDR3 DNA reads TGTGCCAGCAGCGTATACAGGGGGCTAAACACAGATACGCAGTATTTT. V is TRBV5-6 and J is TRBJ2-3; 9 bases are a match to TRBD1. Unmatched junction bases numbered 8, after V lost 4 bases and J lost 2 bases. The CDR3 covers 16 residues. Germline V CDR1 and CDR2: SGHDT, YYEEEE.

This clone was picked up one time. V is TRBV30 and J is TRBJ1-1; no clear D. The CDR3 covers 12 residues. CDR1 GTSNPN and CDR2 SVGIG come from the germline V gene (reference sequence). V lost 4 bases to trimming and J lost 3 bases, with 9 bases between them. The CDR3 loop reads CAWTAGDTEAFF. In DNA form, the CDR3 reads TGTGCCTGGACGGCCGGAGACACTGAAGCTTTCTTT.

The chain's CDR3 is CASSPNPGQVSSGANVLTF. DNA of the CDR3: TGTGCCAGCAGCCCGAACCCGGGACAGGTTAGCTCTGGGGCCAACGTCCTGACTTTC. The V call is TRBV7-3, the J call TRBJ2-6; 8 nucleotides match TRBD1. The CDR3 runs to 19 residues. Germline-derived CDR1 and CDR2 are SGHTA and FQGTGA. Trimming took 5 bases from V and 0 from J; bases not matched to a gene: 12.

This chain joins TRBV6-5 and TRBJ2-7; 10 positions match TRBD2. J gave up 6 bases and V 7 bases, and 6 bases lay outside the gene matches. The germline V gene has CDR1 MNHEY and CDR2 SVGAGI. CDR3 length: 13 amino acids. The CDR3: CASTLAGGGEQYF. The CDR3 nucleotides are TGTGCCAGCACCTTAGCGGGGGGAGGCGAGCAGTACTTC.

The V and J genes are TRBV18 and TRBJ2-3; the match to TRBD1 covers 7 bases. Looked up from germline, CDR1 is KGHSH and CDR2 is LQKENI. After removal of 3 bases from V and 4 bases from J, the junction contained 4 bases not matched to a gene. The CDR3 runs 14 residues. This CDR3 is CASSPRTGSDTQYF. As DNA, the CDR3 is TGTGCCAGCTCACCCCGGACAGGATCAGATACGCAGTATTTT.

V and J are TRBV19 and TRBJ2-7, with no clear D. CDR3 size: 11 residues. The germline CDR1 and CDR2 sequences are LNHDA and SQIVND (reference sequence). Trimming took off 9 bases at V and 0 bases at J, with 6 bases between the two ends. The CDR3 loop is CASRSSYEQYF. The CDR3 nucleotides read TGTGCCAGCCGGAGCTCCTACGAGCAGTACTTC.

Turning to this clone: Other DNA sequences within the sample encode an identical CDR3. This chain connects TRBV28 to TRBJ1-1; D remains unclear. This CDR3 is built from 11 residues. Trimming stripped 5 bases from V and 6 bases from J, with 7 bases between. Germline CDR1 reads MDHEN; CDR2 reads SYDVKM. DNA for the CDR3: TGTGCCAGCAGTCTTCGGGCTGAAGCTTTCTTT. Its translation: CASSLRAEAFF.

The V gene is TRBV2, the J gene TRBJ1-1, with D maybe TRBD1 (5 bases). The CDR3 totals 14 residues. Germline loops: CDR1 SNHLY, CDR2 FYNNEI. The V and J ends lost 6 bases and 4 bases respectively, with 15 bases between them. The CDR3 nucleotides are TGTGCCAGCAGCTCATCAGGGTTGGCCACTGAAGCTTTCTTT. Translating gives CASSSSGLATEAFF.

Only one count was recorded for this clone. The chain employs TRBV6-1 and TRBJ2-1; no clear D gene. Germline V lookup: CDR1 MNHNS, CDR2 SASEGT. The CDR3 is made up of 15 amino acids. V lost 3 bases, J lost 5 bases, and 14 bases lay in between. The CDR3 reads CASSESRTPNNEQFF. The CDR3 DNA reads as TGTGCCAGCAGTGAGTCTCGGACGCCTAACAATGAGCAGTTCTTC.

CDR3 in amino acids: CASRRTGGHTEAFF. For the CDR3, the DNA is TGTGCCAGCAGGCGGACAGGGGGCCACACTGAAGCTTTCTTT. V is TRBV27 and J is TRBJ1-1; 11 bases map to TRBD1. The trim removed 6 bases at V and 3 bases at J, leaving 3 bases unmatched. CDR3 length: 14 residues. Germline CDR1 reads MNHEY; CDR2 reads SMNVEV (reference sequence).

This clone was recorded a few times. The chain recombines TRBV7-3 with TRBJ1-5; D is uncertain. The ends were cut back, 3 bases at V and 0 bases at J, with 12 bases in the middle. This CDR3 is built from 16 residues. The germline gives CDR1 SGHTA, CDR2 FQGTGA. Written as DNA, the CDR3 is TGTGCCAGCAGCTTGGGAGGGCCTAATAGCAATCAGCCCCAGCATTTT. It is translated as CASSLGGPNSNQPQHF. The full variable domain, rest sourced from reference TRBV7-3 and TRBJ1-5, is GAGVSQTPSNKVTEKGKYVELRCDPISGHTALYWYRQSLGQGPEFLIYFQGTGAADDSGLPNDRFFAVRPEGSVSTLKIQRTERGDSAVYLCASSLGGPNSNQPQHFGDGTRLSIL.

The rearrangement links TRBV10-3 to TRBJ2-1; TRBD2 matches at 7 bases. The CDR3 sequence is 16 residues long. J was trimmed by 3 bases and V by 2 bases; bases with no gene match: 7. CDR1 ENHRY and CDR2 SYGVKD come from the germline V gene. This CDR3 is CAISEGPSGYYNEQFF. CDR3 sequence (DNA): TGTGCCATCAGTGAGGGCCCTAGCGGATACTACAATGAGCAGTTCTTC.

This sequence joins TRBV19 and TRBJ1-1; 8 nucleotides align to TRBD1. CDR3 length: 16 residues. Trimming took 3 bases from V and 0 from J; bases not matched to a gene: 6. Per the germline V gene, CDR1 is LNHDA and CDR2 is SQIVND (reference sequence). The CDR3 loop is CASSIILGQVNTEAFF. CDR3 bases: TGTGCCAGTAGTATCATCCTGGGACAGGTGAACACTGAAGCTTTCTTT.

This chain connects TRBV27 to TRBJ1-2; TRBD1 agrees at 9 bases. Germline V gene data show CDR1 as MNHEY and CDR2 as SMNVEV (reference sequence). The V and J ends lost 6 bases and 4 bases, in that order; junction bases with no gene match: 6. The CDR3 is 14 amino acids. This CDR3 reads CASSLQQGAYGYTF. The DNA for the CDR3 is TGTGCCAGCAGCCTACAACAGGGGGCCTATGGCTACACCTTC.

The chain links TRBV24-1 to TRBJ1-1; D might be TRBD1 (5 bases). CDR3 length: 11 amino acids. V was shortened by 7 bases and J by 7 bases, with 9 bases between the two germline ends. Germline CDR1 KGHDR, CDR2 SFDVKD. The CDR3 DNA is TGTGCCACCAGCGGGGGGGATGAAGCTTTCTTT. It is translated as CATSGGDEAFF.

The chain is built from TRBV14 and TRBJ1-2, with unresolved D. V lost 3 bases and J lost 7, with 15 bases in between. CDR1 SGHDN and CDR2 FVKESK come from the germline V gene. The CDR3 is 14 residues long. The CDR3 region has the DNA TGTGCCAGCAGCCACCTTGGGGAGGGAGGTGGCTACACCTTC. This sequence encodes CASSHLGEGGGYTF.

This clone has a single count. The DNA of the CDR3 is TGTGCCAGTAGTTCAAACCAGGGGGCTTACAATGAGCAGTTCTTC. It translates to CASSSNQGAYNEQFF. The chain employs TRBV19 and TRBJ2-1; 8 nucleotides agree with TRBD1. Germline loops: CDR1 LNHDA, CDR2 SQIVND (reference sequence). Unmatched junction bases numbered 7, after V lost 5 bases and J lost 4 bases. This CDR3 is 15 amino acids long.

This rearrangement joins TRBV19 to TRBJ2-5; D might be TRBD1 (6 bases). The V end was cut by 3 bases, the J end by 4 bases, with 9 bases between. The germline V gene has CDR1 LNHDA and CDR2 SQIVND (reference sequence). The CDR3 runs to 13 residues. CDR3 DNA: TGTGCCAGTAGTATCCCAGGGGTAGAGACCCAGTACTTC. Its translation is CASSIPGVETQYF.

This clone occurred once. The chain uses TRBV7-3 and TRBJ2-2; 10 bases agree with TRBD2. Germline-derived CDR1 and CDR2 are SGHTA and FQGTGA. V gave up 5 bases and J gave up 1 base; unmatched junction bases: 7. The CDR3 is 17 residues long. CDR3 region: CASSPILAGLNTGELFF. The CDR3 nucleotides read TGTGCCAGCAGCCCGATACTAGCGGGGTTGAACACCGGGGAGCTGTTTTTT. The variable domain in full, completed from reference TRBV7-3 and TRBJ2-2, reads GAGVSQTPSNKVTEKGKYVELRCDPISGHTALYWYRQSLGQGPEFLIYFQGTGAADDSGLPNDRFFAVRPEGSVSTLKIQRTERGDSAVYLCASSPILAGLNTGELFFGEGSRLTVL.

This chain joins TRBV9 and TRBJ2-1, with 7 nucleotides matching TRBD2. J gave up 0 bases and V 4 bases, and 4 bases lay outside the gene matches. CDR3 length: 15 amino acids. Per germline, CDR1 SGDLS and CDR2 YYNGEE. Here the CDR3 reads CASSFGGSSYNEQFF. The CDR3 coding sequence is TGTGCCAGCAGCTTCGGGGGGAGCTCCTACAATGAGCAGTTCTTC.

This chain links TRBV3-1 (or the pseudogene TRBV3-2) with TRBJ2-7; 11 bases fit TRBD2. This CDR3 spans 15 amino acids. V shed 8 bases and J 6 bases; nucleotides not matched to a gene: 12. CDR1 and CDR2 (germline): LGHDT, YNNKEL (reference sequence). This chain's CDR3 is CASCVAGGPTCEQYF. DNA of the CDR3: TGTGCCAGCTGTGTAGCGGGAGGGCCTACTTGCGAGCAGTACTTC.

To note about this clone: A much bigger clone sits one base away, suggesting this may be a read error. V is TRBV2 and J is TRBJ2-3; D call uncertain. This CDR3 comprises 13 residues. Trimming took off 3 bases at V and 0 bases at J, with 4 bases between the two ends. Germline V CDR1 and CDR2: SNHLY, FYNNEI. DNA for the CDR3: TGTGCCAGCAGTGAGACTAGCACAGATACGCAGTATTTT. It yields the protein CASSETSTDTQYF. Using reference TRBV2 and TRBJ2-3 for the parts outside the CDR3, the full variable domain is EPEVTQTPSHQVTQMGQEVILRCVPISNHLYFYWYRQILGQKVEFLVSFYNNEISEKSEIFDDQFSVERPDGSNFTLKIRSTKLEDSAMYFCASSETSTDTQYFGPGTRLTVL.